The entry below gives a single T cell receptor (beta chain) sequence along with its context. Its antigen is not identified. Documented treatment: roughly ten-day PBMC culture with coronavirus spike peptide pools or control peptides (ViraFEST assay). CD4+ T cells that came from the unexposed donor were collected before the COVID-19 pandemic (2011-2018). The CDR3 sequence is 16 residues long. Germline V lookup: CDR1 MNHNS, CDR2 SASEGT. Trimming at V came to 7 bases and at J to 7 bases, leaving 12 bases not matched to a gene. An Oncomine TCR Beta short-read assay was used to sequence the DNA from cultured CD4+ T cells. TCRdb re-called the PCR reads through MiXCR, storing one row per CDR3 protein. The table includes 8,000 or so distinct CDR3 sequences, more than 40% detected once. This specimen belongs to a study of vaccination and CD4 T cells after COVID-19.

The V call is TRBV6-1, the J call TRBJ2-2, with 10 bases fitting TRBD1. The sequence derives from a human donor in good health. Specimen: CD4+ T cells from blood, cultured in vitro. CDR3: CASKGQGGLTSGELFF. In DNA form, the CDR3 reads TGTGCCAGCAAAGGACAGGGGGGACTTACAAGCGGGGAGCTGTTTTTT.